Included here is one T cell receptor beta chain sequence, with context. The record originates from a study of blood T cell repertoires in COVID-19. As for the study in general: Both acute and convalescent COVID-19 samples were obtained from the United States, Italy and Spain. The cDNA or gDNA used as material had been derived from T cells, B-cell-depleted T cells, or PBMCs.

Per the authors' pipeline: Estimation of nucleated cell counts was performed using reference gene primer amplification. TCRdb keeps only in-frame clones here, not all; method: immunoSEQ multiplex PCR. That table supplies the V and J calls and clone size; D and trimming were determined from the DNA. The sample shows 120,000 or so clones, 86% of them seen only once. The germline V gene encodes CDR1 MNHEY and CDR2 SVGAGI. The CDR3 extends over 13 amino acids. The V end lost 5 bases, the J end lost 5 bases, and 12 bases lay between the germline ends. Specimen: peripheral blood. The chain employs TRBV6-5 and TRBJ1-1; D is ambiguous. This sequence originates from a man between 65 and 79 years old who had recovered from COVID-19. The CDR3 region has the DNA TGTGCCAGCAGTCCCCACACTAAAACTGAAGCTTTCTTT. Its translation: CASSPHTKTEAFF.